The 30 T cell receptor beta chains reported below all come from one sample, sequenced in a study of CD8+ T cells in alopecia areata. As to treatment: oral pan-JAK inhibitor, 5-10 mg twice daily. Once RNA had been extracted, it was reverse transcribed into cDNA to act as the sequencing template. This table comes from immunoSEQ multiplex PCR, and its TCRdb copy is limited to in-frame clones, with some not included. The sample includes approximately 220,000 clones, 35% to 45% of them seen just once. The source material was CD4+ T cells sorted from blood, sampled between weeks 30 and 35, from a patient treated with tofacitinib. These receptors originate from a human donor with alopecia areata.

The chain recombines TRBV2 with TRBJ1-4; tentative D call: TRBD1 (5 bases). The V gene's germline CDR1 is SNHLY and CDR2 FYNNEI. Trimming left V 8 bases short and J 8 bases short, with 12 bases between. The CDR3 spans 12 residues. The CDR3 coding sequence is TGTGCCAGCGGCAGGGAGTCCGAAAAACTGTTTTTT. Its protein product is CASGRESEKLFF.

This clone was seen just once. The chain combines TRBV4-2 with TRBJ2-3, with unresolved D. The ends were cut back, 0 bases at V and 4 bases at J, with 5 bases in the middle. CDR3 size: 13 residues. Germline loops: CDR1 LGHNA, CDR2 YNFKEQ. In DNA form, the CDR3 reads TGTGCCAGCAGCCAAGATCGCCCAGATACGCAGTATTTT. Translated: CASSQDRPDTQYF.

This clone was observed a few times. The chain joins TRBV10-1 to TRBJ2-3; D unclear. The CDR3 sequence is 13 residues long. CDR1 and CDR2 from the germline V gene are WNHNN and SYGVQD (reference sequence). The ends were cut back, 5 bases at V and 1 base at J, with 7 bases in the middle. CDR3 sequence: CASSLAGTDTQYF. Here the CDR3 DNA reads TGCGCCAGCAGTTTGGCCGGCACAGATACGCAGTATTTT.

This clone has just a few counts. The chain combines TRBV6-5 with TRBJ2-3; perhaps TRBD2 as D (7 bases). The V gene lost 0 bases and the J gene lost 4 bases, with 14 bases spanning the gap. The CDR3 spans 16 residues. Germline assignment: CDR1 MNHEY and CDR2 SVGAGI. The CDR3 loop is CASSYSRGATPDTQYF. As DNA, the CDR3 is TGTGCCAGCAGTTACTCCCGGGGGGCCACCCCAGATACGCAGTATTTT.

The chain is built from TRBV6-1 and TRBJ1-5; unclear D gene. Germline CDR1 MNHNS, CDR2 SASEGT. The CDR3 has 15 amino acids. The germline V and J ends were trimmed by 5 bases and 2 bases, with 13 bases remaining between them. The CDR3 sequence is CASSQGIWGNQPQHF. For the CDR3, the DNA is TGTGCCAGCAGTCAAGGAATTTGGGGCAATCAGCCCCAGCATTTT.

The table lists this clone with a few counts. V is TRBV29-1 and J is TRBJ2-4; no firm D call. There are 17 residues in the CDR3. Germline V gene data show CDR1 as SQVTM and CDR2 as ANQGSEA. Trimming stripped 4 bases from V and 0 bases from J, with 19 bases between. This CDR3 reads CSVGGRTLNLAKNIQYF. The CDR3, as DNA: TGCAGCGTTGGTGGCAGGACCCTAAATTTAGCCAAAAACATTCAGTACTTC.

This chain links TRBV5-4 with TRBJ2-1, with TRBD2 matching over 11 bases. There are 15 residues in the CDR3. J gave up 2 bases and V 3 bases, and 1 base lay outside the gene matches. Looked up from germline, CDR1 is SGHNT and CDR2 is YYREEE (reference sequence). CDR3 residues: CASSSTSGAYNEQFF. In nucleotides, the CDR3 is TGTGCCAGCAGCTCGACTAGCGGGGCCTACAATGAGCAGTTCTTC.

The J gene is TRBJ2-3, the V gene TRBV7-9; weak D call: TRBD1 (7 bases). This CDR3 is built from 14 residues. Trimming pared 6 bases from V and 0 bases from J, leaving 10 bases between. Germline values: CDR1 SEHNR, CDR2 FQNEAQ (reference sequence). CDR3: CASRTGTSTDTQYF. CDR3 sequence (DNA): TGTGCCAGCAGGACAGGGACTAGCACAGATACGCAGTATTTT.

This chain uses TRBV29-1 with TRBJ1-1; D is unclear. Germline V gives CDR1 SQVTM, CDR2 ANQGSEA. The CDR3 extends over 14 amino acids. The V gene lost 0 bases and the J gene lost 0 bases, with 8 bases spanning the gap. CDR3 sequence reads: CSVEDQVLNTEAFF. The CDR3 DNA reads as TGCAGCGTTGAAGATCAGGTATTGAACACTGAAGCTTTCTTT.

This clone was counted a few times. The chain has TRBV7-9 and TRBJ2-1; 8 bases map to TRBD2. The CDR3 is 19 residues long. The junction had 17 bases not matched to a gene; V was cut back by 0 bases and J by 7 bases. Germline CDR1 reads SEHNR; CDR2 reads FQNEAQ (reference sequence). In nucleotides, the CDR3 is TGTGCCAGCAGCTTAGCTGTGGTCCAGGGACTAGTAACGGCGAATGAGCAGTTCTTC. Its translation is CASSLAVVQGLVTANEQFF.

This clone has more than one count but fewer than ten. This chain connects TRBV18 to TRBJ1-2, with a possible D match to TRBD1 (5 bases). Germline CDR1 reads KGHSH; CDR2 reads LQKENI. V was cut by 2 bases and J by 5 bases, with 6 bases left in between. This CDR3 contains 12 residues. In nucleotides, the CDR3 is TGTGCCAGCTCACCAGGGGCTTATGGCTACACCTTC. Translation gives CASSPGAYGYTF.

This chain joins TRBV6-5 and TRBJ2-3, with D possibly matching TRBD2 (5 bases). This CDR3 contains 15 residues. Trimming stripped 8 bases from V and 4 bases from J, with 19 bases between. Germline V lookup: CDR1 MNHEY, CDR2 SVGAGI. The CDR3: CASGTLARGADTQYF. The CDR3 region has the DNA TGTGCCAGCGGCACCCTAGCTCGGGGAGCAGATACGCAGTATTTT.

The J gene is TRBJ1-1, the V gene TRBV7-9, with TRBD1 matching 9 bases. V lost 1 base and J lost 5; bases outside the gene matches: 8. The CDR3 has 16 amino acids. Germline V gene data show CDR1 as SEHNR and CDR2 as FQNEAQ (reference sequence). CDR3 nucleotides: TGTGCCAGCAGCTTAGGCGCCGGGACAGGGCGTACTGAAGCTTTCTTT. It specifies CASSLGAGTGRTEAFF.

The chain couples TRBV29-1 to TRBJ2-7; no clear D gene. The V end lost 3 bases, the J end lost 2 bases, and 8 bases lay between the germline ends. The germline V gene encodes CDR1 SQVTM and CDR2 ANQGSEA. The CDR3 has 12 amino acids. The CDR3 sequence is CSVDDETYEQYF. The CDR3 bases are TGCAGCGTTGACGATGAGACCTACGAGCAGTACTTC.

This clone came up a few times. V and J are TRBV30 and TRBJ1-1; TRBD1 agrees at 7 bases. The CDR3 has 15 amino acids. Looked up from germline, CDR1 is GTSNPN and CDR2 is SVGIG (reference sequence). The V segment lost 5 bases and the J segment 4 bases; nucleotides outside the gene matches: 13. Here the CDR3 reads CAWDRQGRGGTEAFF. DNA of the CDR3: TGTGCCTGGGACAGACAGGGACGGGGGGGCACTGAAGCTTTCTTT.

The genes are TRBV29-1 and TRBJ2-7; tentative D call: TRBD1 (9 bases). The V and J ends lost 0 bases and 2 bases respectively, with 20 bases between them. CDR3 length equals 17 residues. The germline V gene has CDR1 SQVTM and CDR2 ANQGSEA. The CDR3 coding sequence is TGCAGCGTTGAAGATCGGGGGGGACAGGGCCCCACCTACGAGCAGTACTTC. Translating gives CSVEDRGGQGPTYEQYF.

Note on this clone: Its ends do not fully match the called genes, so a read error is possible. The CDR3 nucleotides are TGTCCCAGTAACCCGACTAGCGGGCAACAAGAGACCCAGTACTTC. Encoded protein: CPSNPTSGQQETQYF. The V and J genes are TRBV19 and TRBJ2-5; TRBD2 matches at 10 bases. Per the germline V gene, CDR1 is LNHDA and CDR2 is SQIVND (reference sequence). The CDR3 is 15 amino acids.

In its sample, this clone was seen a few times. The V and J genes are TRBV6-1 and TRBJ1-4, with D possibly TRBD1 on 5 matching bases. V was clipped by 5 bases and J by 8 bases, with 15 bases between them. The CDR3 is 14 amino acids. Germline V gene lookup returns CDR1 MNHNS and CDR2 SASEGT. The CDR3 region has the DNA TGTGCCAGCAGTACCGGGCCGCGGGACGAAAAACTGTTTTTT. The encoded protein is CASSTGPRDEKLFF.

V gene TRBV19 combines with J gene TRBJ1-2; TRBD1 is a possible D gene (5 bases). Deletions cut 7 bases from V and 3 bases from J, with 18 bases between. The CDR3 has 15 residues. Germline lookup yields CDR1 LNHDA and CDR2 SQIVND (reference sequence). This CDR3 reads CASTTWGNKDYGYTF. DNA for the CDR3: TGTGCCAGTACCACGTGGGGGAATAAAGACTATGGCTACACCTTC.

The rearrangement links TRBV7-2 to TRBJ2-3, with 7 bases lining up with TRBD1. This CDR3 has 14 amino acids. Looked up from germline, CDR1 is SGHTA and CDR2 is FQGNSA. V shed 5 bases and J 4 bases; nucleotides not matched to a gene: 6. The CDR3 DNA follows: TGTGCCAGCAGCCGAGCCCAGGGGGCAGATACGCAGTATTTT. Protein sequence: CASSRAQGADTQYF. Full variable domain (outside the CDR3, taken from reference TRBV7-2 and TRBJ2-3): GAGVSQSPSNKVTEKGKDVELRCDPISGHTALYWYRQSLGQGLEFLIYFQGNSAPDKSGLPSDRFSAERTGGSVSTLTIQRTQQEDSAVYLCASSRAQGADTQYFGPGTRLTVL.

This clone was detected only a few times. This chain links TRBV7-3 with TRBJ2-3, with a tentative D call TRBD2 (6 bases). This CDR3 has 14 amino acids. CDR1 SGHTA and CDR2 FQGTGA come from the germline V gene. The germline V and J ends were trimmed by 4 bases and 1 base, with 9 bases remaining between them. The CDR3 sequence is CASSSGTGTDTQYF. The CDR3 DNA reads TGTGCCAGCAGCTCGGGGACTGGCACAGATACGCAGTATTTT.

A few counts support this clone. The chain is built from TRBV2 and TRBJ1-6; TRBD1 is a possible D gene (6 bases). Between the trimmed V and J ends, which lost 8 bases and 8 bases, there was a span of 13 bases. Germline V lookup: CDR1 SNHLY, CDR2 FYNNEI. This CDR3 has 13 amino acids. The CDR3 here is CASRKEGDSPLHF. As DNA, the CDR3 is TGTGCCAGCCGGAAGGAGGGGGATTCACCCCTCCACTTT.

The rearrangement joins TRBV5-1 to TRBJ1-5; D may be TRBD1 (5 bases). V was pared by 4 bases and J by 6 bases, with 14 bases between. The CDR3 has 14 residues. Germline values: CDR1 SGHRS, CDR2 YFSETQ. CDR3: CASSPGSVGQPQHF. Here the CDR3 DNA reads TGCGCCAGCAGCCCAGGGTCTGTGGGTCAGCCCCAGCATTTT.

This clone was detected a few times. The chain is built from TRBV27 and TRBJ2-3; D is perhaps TRBD1 (6 bases). Germline CDR1 MNHEY, CDR2 SMNVEV (reference sequence). Trimming pared 2 bases from V and 0 bases from J, leaving 9 bases between. This CDR3 region has 15 residues. In nucleotides, the CDR3 is TGTGCCAGCAGTTTAGCCGGACAGAGCACAGATACGCAGTATTTT. Amino acids: CASSLAGQSTDTQYF.

This clone was picked up a small number of times. The J gene is TRBJ2-1, the V gene TRBV7-9, with TRBD2 matching 11 bases. Germline assignment: CDR1 SEHNR and CDR2 FQNEAQ (reference sequence). This CDR3 is 18 amino acids long. Germline trimming cut 7 bases from V and 9 bases from J; bases unmatched to any gene: 20. The CDR3 nucleotides read TGTGCCAGCACCCTAACGGGACTAGCGGTTTCCCCCACGGGTGAGCAGTTCTTC. Amino acid sequence: CASTLTGLAVSPTGEQFF.

The chain recombines TRBV4-1 with TRBJ2-7; 8 bases are shared with TRBD2. The CDR3 has 16 amino acids. V lost 0 bases, J lost 7 bases, and 11 bases stayed unmatched. From germline, CDR1 is MGHRA and CDR2 YSYEKL. CDR3 sequence reads: CASSQDLSGRADEQYF. The CDR3 DNA reads TGCGCCAGCAGCCAAGATCTCAGCGGGAGAGCTGATGAGCAGTACTTC.

This clone showed up just a few times. The chain recombines TRBV5-1 with TRBJ2-4, with 7 bases matching TRBD1. Germline V gives CDR1 SGHRS, CDR2 YFSETQ. With V trimmed by 4 bases and J by 8 bases, 12 bases remained unmatched. The CDR3 contains 15 residues. CDR3 coding DNA: TGCGCCAGCAGCCTTGGAATAGGGGGCCGGGACATTCAGTACTTC. It translates to CASSLGIGGRDIQYF.

The CDR3, as DNA: TGCGCCAGCAGCTTGCCGGACCAAAAAGAGACCCAGTACTTC. Its translation is CASSLPDQKETQYF. This chain connects TRBV5-1 to TRBJ2-5; D remains unclear. Per germline, CDR1 SGHRS and CDR2 YFSETQ. CDR3 length equals 14 residues. The germline V and J ends were trimmed by 1 base and 3 bases, with 10 bases remaining between them.

The V call is TRBV7-9, the J call TRBJ2-3; D possibly corresponds to TRBD2 (5 bases). V was clipped by 1 base and J by 6 bases, with 11 bases between them. Germline loops: CDR1 SEHNR, CDR2 FQNEAQ (reference sequence). The CDR3 is made up of 14 amino acids. CDR3 protein: CASSLVAGMDTQYF. The CDR3 region has the DNA TGTGCCAGCAGCTTAGTTGCGGGTATGGATACGCAGTATTTT.

The gene calls are TRBV7-9 and TRBJ1-2; D is perhaps TRBD1 (6 bases). This CDR3 comprises 13 residues. Germline values: CDR1 SEHNR, CDR2 FQNEAQ (reference sequence). V lost 7 bases, J lost 1 base, and 10 bases lay in between. The CDR3 spells CASTTGINYGYTF. CDR3 in DNA: TGTGCCAGCACCACAGGGATTAACTATGGCTACACCTTC. Looking up the rest from reference TRBV7-9 and TRBJ1-2 gives the full variable domain: DTGVSQNPRHKITKRGQNVTFRCDPISEHNRLYWYRQTLGQGPEFLTYFQNEAQLEKSRLLSDRFSAERPKGSFSTLEIQRTEQGDSAMYLCASTTGINYGYTFGSGTRLTVV.